This T cell receptor beta chain was profiled in a study of CD8 T cells in ankylosing spondylitis. This clonotype was found a few times. Antigen: not known. TCRdb re-called the 5' RACE reads with MiXCR, one entry per CDR3 protein. The table shows 350,000 or so distinct CDR3 sequences, with roughly 8% occurring only once. CDR3 length: 19 amino acids. Germline CDR1 is LNHNV and CDR2 is YYDKDF (reference sequence). With 4 bases clipped from V and 1 base from J, the junction kept 13 bases outside the gene matches. Study-level findings and limits: The clones that were linked to disease were reported to be significantly enriched in matched synovial fluid samples from ankylosing spondylitis patients. CD8+ by phenotype, disease-linked clones were relatively rare in peripheral blood. Seven or eight highly homologous variants formed a TCR beta motif that appeared characteristic of ankylosing spondylitis blood.

The clonotype originates from a male donor with ankylosing spondylitis. The sequencing input was blood, either unsorted or a sorted T cell fraction (not recorded which). This chain joins TRBV15 and TRBJ2-4, with 10 positions matching TRBD2. CDR3 nucleotide sequence: TGTGCCACCAGCAACCGGGGGACTAGCGCCTCCGGGGCCAAAAACATTCAGTACTTC. Its protein is CATSNRGTSASGAKNIQYF.